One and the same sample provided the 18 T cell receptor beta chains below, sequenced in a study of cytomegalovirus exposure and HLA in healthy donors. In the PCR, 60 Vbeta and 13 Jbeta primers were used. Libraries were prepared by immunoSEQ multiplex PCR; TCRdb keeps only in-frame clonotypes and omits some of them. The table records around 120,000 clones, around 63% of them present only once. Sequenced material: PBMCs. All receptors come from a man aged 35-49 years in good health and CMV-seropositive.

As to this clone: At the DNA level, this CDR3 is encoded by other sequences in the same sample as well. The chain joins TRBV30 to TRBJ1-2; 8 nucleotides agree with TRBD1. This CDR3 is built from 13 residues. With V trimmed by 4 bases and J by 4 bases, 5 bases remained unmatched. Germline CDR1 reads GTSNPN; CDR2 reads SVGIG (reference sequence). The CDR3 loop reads CAWNRDRPYGYTF. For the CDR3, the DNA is TGTGCCTGGAATCGGGACAGGCCCTATGGCTACACCTTC.

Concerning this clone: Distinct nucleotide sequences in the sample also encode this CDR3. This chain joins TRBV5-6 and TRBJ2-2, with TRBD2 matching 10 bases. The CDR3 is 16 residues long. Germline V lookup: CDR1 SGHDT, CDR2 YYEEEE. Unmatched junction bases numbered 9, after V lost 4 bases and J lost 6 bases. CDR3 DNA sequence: TGTGCCAGCAGCCAAAATCCAGGACTAGCGGCCGGGGAGCTGTTTTTT. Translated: CASSQNPGLAAGELFF.

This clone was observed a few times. The CDR3 nucleotides read TGTGCCAGTAGTATGGGACAGGGGAGCTATGGCTACACCTTC. This translates into CASSMGQGSYGYTF. The chain carries TRBV19 and TRBJ1-2; 10 bases are a match to TRBD1. J was trimmed by 4 bases and V by 3 bases; bases with no gene match: 2. Germline V CDR1 and CDR2: LNHDA, SQIVND (reference sequence). This CDR3 region has 14 residues.

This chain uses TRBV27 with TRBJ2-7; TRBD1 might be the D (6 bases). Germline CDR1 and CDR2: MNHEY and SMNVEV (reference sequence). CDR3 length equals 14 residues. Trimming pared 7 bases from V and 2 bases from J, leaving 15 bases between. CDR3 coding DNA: TGTGCCAGCAAGGGTGGCAGGGGTACCTACGAGCAGTACTTC. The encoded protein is CASKGGRGTYEQYF.

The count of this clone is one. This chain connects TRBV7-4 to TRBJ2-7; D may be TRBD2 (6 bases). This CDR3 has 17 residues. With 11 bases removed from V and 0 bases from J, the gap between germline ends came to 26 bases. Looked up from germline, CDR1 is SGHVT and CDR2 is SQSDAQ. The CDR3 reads CAGTLAHGRDCSYEQYF. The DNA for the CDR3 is TGTGCCGGAACATTAGCCCACGGCCGGGACTGCTCCTACGAGCAGTACTTC.

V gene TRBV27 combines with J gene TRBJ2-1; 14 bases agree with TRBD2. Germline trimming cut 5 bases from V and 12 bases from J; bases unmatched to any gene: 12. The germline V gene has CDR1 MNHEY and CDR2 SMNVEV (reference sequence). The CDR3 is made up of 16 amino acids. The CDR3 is CASSATGTSGRVGQFF. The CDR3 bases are TGTGCCAGCAGTGCAACCGGGACTAGCGGGAGAGTAGGGCAGTTCTTC.

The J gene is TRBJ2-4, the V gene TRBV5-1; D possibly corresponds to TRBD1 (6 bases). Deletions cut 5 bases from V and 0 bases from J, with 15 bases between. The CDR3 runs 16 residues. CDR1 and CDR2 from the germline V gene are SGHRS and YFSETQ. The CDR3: CASRTGSIGAKNIQYF. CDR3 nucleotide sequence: TGCGCCAGCAGAACAGGGTCGATTGGAGCCAAAAACATTCAGTACTTC.

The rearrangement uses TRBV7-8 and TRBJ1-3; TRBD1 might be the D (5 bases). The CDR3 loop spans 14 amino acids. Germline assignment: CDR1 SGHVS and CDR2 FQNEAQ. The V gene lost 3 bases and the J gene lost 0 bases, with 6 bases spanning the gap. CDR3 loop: CASSFGHSGNTIYF. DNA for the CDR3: TGTGCCAGCAGCTTTGGACACTCTGGAAACACCATATATTTT.

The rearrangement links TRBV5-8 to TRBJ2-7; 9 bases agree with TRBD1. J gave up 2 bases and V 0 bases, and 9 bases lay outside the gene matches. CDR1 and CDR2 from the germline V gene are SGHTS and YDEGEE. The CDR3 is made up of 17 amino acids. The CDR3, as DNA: TGTGCCAGCAGCTTGGAAGCCGGACAGGGGTCCGCCTACGAGCAGTACTTC. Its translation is CASSLEAGQGSAYEQYF.

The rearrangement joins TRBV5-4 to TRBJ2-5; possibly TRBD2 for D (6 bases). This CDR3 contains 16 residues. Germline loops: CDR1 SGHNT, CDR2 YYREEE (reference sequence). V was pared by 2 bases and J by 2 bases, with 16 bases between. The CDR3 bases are TGTGCCAGCAGCTTTTATGGTAGCGGAGGACAAGAGACCCAGTACTTC. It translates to CASSFYGSGGQETQYF.

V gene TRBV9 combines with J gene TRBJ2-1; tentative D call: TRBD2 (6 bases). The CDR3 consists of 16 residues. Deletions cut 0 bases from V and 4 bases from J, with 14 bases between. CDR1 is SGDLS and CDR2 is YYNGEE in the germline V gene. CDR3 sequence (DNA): TGTGCCAGCAGCGTAGAAGGAGGGGTAACTTACAATGAGCAGTTCTTC. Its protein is CASSVEGGVTYNEQFF.

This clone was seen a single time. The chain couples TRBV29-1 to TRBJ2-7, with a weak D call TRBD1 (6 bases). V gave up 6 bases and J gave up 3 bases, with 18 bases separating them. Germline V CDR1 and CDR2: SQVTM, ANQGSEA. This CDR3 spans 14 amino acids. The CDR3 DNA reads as TGCAGCGTCGTCGCGGGCAGGGGCGGCTACGAGCAGTACTTC. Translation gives CSVVAGRGGYEQYF.

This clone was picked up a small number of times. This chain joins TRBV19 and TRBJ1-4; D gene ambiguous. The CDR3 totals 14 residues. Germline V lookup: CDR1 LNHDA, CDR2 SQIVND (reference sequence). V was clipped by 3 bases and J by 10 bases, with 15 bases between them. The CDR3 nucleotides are TGTGCCAGTAGTATTGGGGAGGTCTCCGGAAAACTGTTTTTT. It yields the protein CASSIGEVSGKLFF.

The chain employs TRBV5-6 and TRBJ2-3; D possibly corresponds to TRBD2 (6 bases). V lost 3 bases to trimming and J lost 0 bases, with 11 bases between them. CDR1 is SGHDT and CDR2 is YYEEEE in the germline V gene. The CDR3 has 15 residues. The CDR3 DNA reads TGTGCCAGCAGCTCATTAGCGGATAGCACAGATACGCAGTATTTT. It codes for CASSSLADSTDTQYF.

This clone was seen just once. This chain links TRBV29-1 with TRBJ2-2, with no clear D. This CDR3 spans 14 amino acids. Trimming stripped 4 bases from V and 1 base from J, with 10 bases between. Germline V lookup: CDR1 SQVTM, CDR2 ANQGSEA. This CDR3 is CSVGRELNTGELFF. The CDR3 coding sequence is TGCAGCGTTGGCCGAGAACTGAACACCGGGGAGCTGTTTTTT.

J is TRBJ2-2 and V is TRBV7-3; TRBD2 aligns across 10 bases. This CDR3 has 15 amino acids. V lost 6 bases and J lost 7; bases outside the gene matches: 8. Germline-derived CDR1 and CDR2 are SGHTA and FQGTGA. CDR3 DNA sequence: TGTGCCAGCAGGCCTACTAGCGGGGACCTCGGGGAGCTGTTTTTT. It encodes CASRPTSGDLGELFF.

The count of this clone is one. DNA for the CDR3: TGCGCCAGCAGCCAAGAGCCGTCAAGTCACGGGGGAGAGACCCAGTACTTC. Translation: CASSQEPSSHGGETQYF. V usage is TRBV4-1 and J usage is TRBJ2-5; D is perhaps TRBD2 (6 bases). Germline CDR1 and CDR2: MGHRA and YSYEKL. The CDR3 consists of 17 residues. The germline V and J ends were trimmed by 0 bases and 4 bases, with 18 bases remaining between them.

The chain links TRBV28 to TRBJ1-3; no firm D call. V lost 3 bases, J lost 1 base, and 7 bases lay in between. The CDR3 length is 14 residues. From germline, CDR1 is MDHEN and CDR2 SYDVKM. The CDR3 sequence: CASSFAGSGNTIYF. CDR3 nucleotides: TGTGCCAGCAGTTTCGCGGGATCTGGAAACACCATATATTTT. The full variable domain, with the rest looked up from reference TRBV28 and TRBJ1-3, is DVKVTQSSRYLVKRTGEKVFLECVQDMDHENMFWYRQDPGLGLRLIYFSYDVKMKEKGDIPEGYSVSREKKERFSLILESASTNQTSMYLCASSFAGSGNTIYFGEGSWLTVV.